This T cell receptor beta chain came from a study of OX40 agonist ivuxolimab in advanced cancers. Study overall: In this trial design, patients received ivuxolimab intravenously at 0.01 to 10 mg/kg every 2 weeks. Enrolled patients in dose escalation had cancers that were hepatocellular carcinoma, melanoma, renal cell or head and neck cancer. The study, taken as a whole, reports: CD4+ and CD8+ blood T cells expanded clonally by week 6 at 0.1 to 3.0 mg/kg.

With respect to this clone: No antigen is known for it.

Systemic immunosuppression or autoimmune disease history was grounds to exclude patients. The method was immunoSEQ multiplex PCR; TCRdb's version includes in-frame clones alone and lacks a portion of them. The table lists tens of thousands of clones, about 88% of them singletons. The material was CD4+ or CD8+ T cells sorted from blood, obtained in a trial of the OX40 agonist ivuxolimab. This receptor was identified in an adult with an advanced solid tumor such as melanoma, head and neck, liver or kidney cancer.

Here the CDR3 DNA reads TGTGCCAGCAGTGATGGACTAGCGGGGAACACCGGGGAGCTGTTTTTT. It encodes CASSDGLAGNTGELFF. This rearrangement joins TRBV6-4 to TRBJ2-2; 11 bases agree with TRBD2. CDR1 MRHNA and CDR2 SNTAGT come from the germline V gene. With V trimmed by 3 bases and J by 1 base, 1 base remained unmatched. The CDR3 spans 16 residues.